This entry concerns a single TCR beta chain. Antigen specificity is unknown. Other DNA sequences within the sample encode an identical CDR3. The entry originates in a study of shared clonotypes between healthy human individuals. Findings and caveats of the study: Generally, estimated richness proved larger in naive subsets than it did in memory subsets.

A CD45RA-negative memory subset and a CD45RA+ naive subset were separated from the CD4+ cells. Generated by immunoSEQ multiplex PCR, the TCRdb table keeps only in-frame clones and is missing some. The table has a few million clones, just under 95% seen once; the top ten hold more than 0.35%. Germline CDR1 and CDR2: SEHNR and FQNEAQ (reference sequence). The CDR3 covers 12 residues. V dropped 3 bases and J dropped 7 bases, with 10 bases sitting between them. This chain uses TRBV7-9 with TRBJ2-7; maybe TRBD2 (5 bases). The clonotype was recovered from a man between 18 and 29 years old in good health. Some clones in this sample may be carry-over from other donors' samples. Sequencing input: naive CD4+ T cells from PBMCs. Subset denoted: CD45RA+ positively selected. The CDR3 reads CASSFSRGEQYF. CDR3 bases: TGTGCCAGCAGCTTCTCCCGAGGGGAGCAGTACTTC.